The next 14 T cell receptor beta chains were all read from a single sample in a study of blood T cell repertoires in COVID-19. Repertoires were generated with immunoSEQ multiplex PCR, while TCRdb's copy carries only in-frame clones and drops some. The data hold approximately 310,000 clones, with 85% observed a single time. Sequencing used PBMCs or T cells enriched from blood (not recorded which). These receptor sequences come from a woman aged 25-40 years who had been exposed to COVID-19.

The rearrangement uses TRBV15 and TRBJ1-2; D remains unclear. Germline CDR1 LNHNV, CDR2 YYDKDF (reference sequence). Trimming stripped 1 base from V and 6 bases from J, with 9 bases between. The CDR3 is 13 residues long. CDR3 in DNA: TGTGCCACCAGCAGAGGAGTCGGGGATGGCTACACCTTC. It encodes CATSRGVGDGYTF.

The chain carries TRBV6-2 or TRBV6-3 and TRBJ2-7; 9 nucleotides match TRBD1. V shed 6 bases and J 2 bases; nucleotides not matched to a gene: 8. From germline, CDR1 is MNHEY and CDR2 SVGEGT. This CDR3 is built from 15 residues. The CDR3 bases are TGTGCCAGCAGCACACCGGGACAGGGACCCTACGAGCAGTACTTC. It specifies CASSTPGQGPYEQYF.

Only a few counts were recorded for this clone. CDR3 sequence (DNA): TGTGCCAGTAGTAATGAGCGGGGGGGCACAGATACGCAGTATTTT. This codes for CASSNERGGTDTQYF. The chain is built from TRBV19 and TRBJ2-3, with TRBD2 matching over 9 bases. The CDR3 consists of 15 residues. The germline CDR1 and CDR2 sequences are LNHDA and SQIVND (reference sequence). With V trimmed by 4 bases and J by 1 base, 3 bases remained unmatched.

This clone turned up a few times. V usage is TRBV7-9 and J usage is TRBJ1-1; the D is unclear. This CDR3 is 13 amino acids long. V was clipped by 4 bases and J by 3 bases, with 9 bases between them. Germline assignment: CDR1 SEHNR and CDR2 FQNEAQ (reference sequence). The CDR3 region is CASSSILDTEAFF. DNA of the CDR3: TGTGCCAGCAGCTCGATACTTGACACTGAAGCTTTCTTT.

The chain uses TRBV13 and TRBJ1-5, with TRBD1 as a possible D gene (5 bases). CDR1 and CDR2 (germline): PRHDT, FYEKMQ (reference sequence). V was cut by 0 bases and J by 4 bases, with 16 bases left in between. The CDR3 is made up of 17 amino acids. In DNA form, the CDR3 reads TGTGCCAGCAGCTTAGGCAGGGAACGGGTATGGAATCAGCCCCAGCATTTT. Residues: CASSLGRERVWNQPQHF.

V is TRBV3-1 (or the pseudogene TRBV3-2) and J is TRBJ1-4; D might be TRBD1 (6 bases). Germline assignment: CDR1 LGHDT and CDR2 YNNKEL (reference sequence). The CDR3 extends over 18 amino acids. Trimming left V 2 bases short and J 8 bases short, with 24 bases between. CDR3 nucleotides: TGTGCCAGCAGCCAAAGGGGGGGGGCGCAGATCCGATCGGAAAAACTGTTTTTT. Its protein product is CASSQRGGAQIRSEKLFF.

The rearrangement joins TRBV6-1 to TRBJ1-1; D is possibly TRBD1 (5 bases). V lost 2 bases, J lost 5 bases, and 15 bases lay in between. The CDR3 runs to 15 residues. In germline, CDR1 is MNHNS, CDR2 SASEGT. In DNA, the CDR3 is TGTGCCAGCAGTGAACGAAGCGGGGGTTGGACTGAAGCTTTCTTT. This encodes CASSERSGGWTEAFF.

The J gene is TRBJ2-7, the V gene TRBV7-2; tentative D call: TRBD1 (5 bases). The CDR3 totals 13 residues. Looked up from germline, CDR1 is SGHTA and CDR2 is FQGNSA. Trimming took off 1 base at V and 3 bases at J, with 7 bases between the two ends. CDR3 in DNA: TGTGCCAGCAGCTTAGGACAGATCTACGAGCAGTACTTC. Translation: CASSLGQIYEQYF.

V and J are TRBV30 and TRBJ2-1; TRBD2 matches 13 bases. V shed 2 bases and J 10 bases; nucleotides not matched to a gene: 8. From germline, CDR1 is GTSNPN and CDR2 SVGIG (reference sequence). This CDR3 has 15 amino acids. CDR3 loop: CAWSTRTSGRLEQFF. In nucleotides, the CDR3 is TGTGCCTGGAGTACCCGGACTAGCGGGAGATTGGAGCAGTTCTTC.

This chain links TRBV5-5 with TRBJ2-7; D is unresolved. V was pared by 2 bases and J by 2 bases, with 5 bases between. The germline V gene encodes CDR1 SGHKS and CDR2 YYEKEE (reference sequence). This CDR3 has 12 amino acids. CDR3: CASSFGAYEQYF. The DNA for the CDR3 is TGTGCCAGCAGCTTTGGAGCCTACGAGCAGTACTTC.

The chain links TRBV28 to TRBJ1-2, with 9 positions matching TRBD1. The CDR3 length is 14 residues. CDR1 MDHEN and CDR2 SYDVKM come from the germline V gene. The V gene end was trimmed by 6 bases and the J gene end by 12 bases; junction bases not matched to a gene: 14. DNA of the CDR3: TGTGCCAGCAGCGGACCGGGACAGGGTCTATTGCACACCTTC. The encoded protein is CASSGPGQGLLHTF.

The chain links TRBV11-2 to TRBJ2-1; 7 bases align to TRBD2. The CDR3 runs to 13 residues. V lost 6 bases, J lost 8 bases, and 7 bases stayed unmatched. Germline lookup yields CDR1 SGHAT and CDR2 FQNNGV. CDR3 protein: CASSLTAGYEQFF. The DNA of the CDR3 is TGTGCCAGCAGTTTAACAGCGGGGTATGAGCAGTTCTTC.

The chain has TRBV19 and TRBJ2-1; 9 bases are a match to TRBD1. The CDR3 extends over 14 amino acids. The V gene end was trimmed by 4 bases and the J gene end by 8 bases; junction bases not matched to a gene: 6. CDR1 is LNHDA and CDR2 is SQIVND in the germline V gene (reference sequence). CDR3 in amino acids: CASSRQGGSDEQFF. The CDR3 bases are TGTGCCAGTAGTAGACAGGGGGGAAGCGATGAGCAGTTCTTC.

The rearrangement joins TRBV21-1 to TRBJ1-5. TRBV21-1 is a documented pseudogene. This CDR3 spans 17 amino acids. CDR3 amino acids: CASSNPPGRVSNQPQHF. The CDR3 nucleotides are TGTGCCAGCAGCAACCCCCCGGGGAGGGTGAGCAATCAGCCCCAGCATTTT.